The 27 T cell receptor beta chains presented below share a single source sample, sequenced in a study of shared clonotypes between healthy human individuals. Libraries were prepared by immunoSEQ multiplex PCR; TCRdb keeps only in-frame clonotypes and omits some of them. The repertoire holds more than 2 million clones, with under 97% as singletons. Source material: naive CD4+ T cells sorted from blood. Subset meaning: CD45RA+ positively selected. All receptors derive from a man aged 18 to 29 in good health.

In regard to this clone: The same CDR3 can be traced to other DNA sequences in this sample. The chain joins TRBV18 to TRBJ1-5; a possible D gene is TRBD1 (6 bases). V gave up 3 bases and J gave up 5 bases, with 11 bases separating them. The CDR3 is 14 residues long. Germline lookup yields CDR1 KGHSH and CDR2 LQKENI. For the CDR3, the DNA is TGTGCCAGCTCACCCGGCAGGGGCGATCAGCCCCAGCATTTT. Residues: CASSPGRGDQPQHF.

V is TRBV30 and J is TRBJ1-6; unclear D gene. Trimming took off 3 bases at V and 7 bases at J, with 7 bases between the two ends. Germline V gene sequence: CDR1 GTSNPN, CDR2 SVGIG (reference sequence). This CDR3 comprises 12 residues. Written as DNA, the CDR3 is TGTGCCTGGAGACGGCGAAATTCACCCCTCCACTTT. Encoded protein: CAWRRRNSPLHF. Supplemented by reference TRBV30 and TRBJ1-6, the full variable domain reads SQTIHQWPATLVQPVGSPLSLECTVEGTSNPNLYWYRQAAGRGLQLLFYSVGIGQISSEVPQNLSASRPQDRQFILSSKKLLLSDSGFYLCAWRRRNSPLHFGNGTRLTVT.

This rearrangement joins TRBV7-9 to TRBJ1-2; D perhaps matches TRBD1 (6 bases). The V gene's germline CDR1 is SEHNR and CDR2 FQNEAQ (reference sequence). Trimming left V 8 bases short and J 5 bases short, with 12 bases between. This CDR3 has 12 residues. CDR3 in amino acids: CASGVTGYGYTF. For the CDR3, the DNA is TGTGCCAGCGGGGTAACAGGGTATGGCTACACCTTC.

This sequence joins TRBV6-5 and TRBJ2-3; TRBD1 or TRBD2 may be the D gene (5 bases each). Germline V gene data show CDR1 as MNHEY and CDR2 as SVGAGI. Trimming left V 0 bases short and J 0 bases short, with 7 bases between. The CDR3 covers 15 residues. CDR3 residues: CASSYSGDSTDTQYF. In DNA form, the CDR3 reads TGTGCCAGCAGTTACTCGGGGGATAGCACAGATACGCAGTATTTT.

This clone has just a few counts. The gene calls are TRBV4-2 and TRBJ1-2; D may be TRBD1 (6 bases). The CDR3 sequence is 14 residues long. Germline CDR1 is LGHNA and CDR2 is YNFKEQ. V dropped 0 bases and J dropped 7 bases, with 12 bases sitting between them. The CDR3 here is CASSQEQGLFGYTF. For the CDR3, the DNA is TGTGCCAGCAGCCAAGAGCAGGGGCTTTTTGGCTACACCTTC.

The chain has TRBV5-6 and TRBJ2-7, with a tentative D call TRBD1 (6 bases). This CDR3 region has 15 residues. The germline gives CDR1 SGHDT, CDR2 YYEEEE. V dropped 1 base and J dropped 3 bases, with 14 bases sitting between them. The CDR3 loop reads CASSLLQGKGYEQYF. CDR3 DNA sequence: TGTGCCAGCAGCTTGCTGCAGGGGAAGGGCTACGAGCAGTACTTC.

This clone occurred once. The chain uses TRBV5-4 and TRBJ1-2; D is perhaps TRBD1 (5 bases). The CDR3 runs 12 residues. The V gene lost 0 bases and the J gene lost 8 bases, with 8 bases spanning the gap. Germline V gene data show CDR1 as SGHNT and CDR2 as YYREEE (reference sequence). The CDR3 protein is CASSLAGNGYTF. In DNA form, the CDR3 reads TGTGCCAGCAGCTTGGCAGGGAACGGCTACACCTTC. Based on the CDR3 plus reference TRBV5-4 and TRBJ1-2, the full variable domain is ETGVTQSPTHLIKTRGQQVTLRCSSQSGHNTVSWYQQALGQGPQFIFQYYREEENGRGNFPPRFSGLQFPNYSSELNVNALELDDSALYLCASSLAGNGYTFGSGTRLTVV.

The V and J genes are TRBV2 and TRBJ2-5; 14 bases are a match to TRBD2. The CDR3 sequence is 16 residues long. Germline assignment: CDR1 SNHLY and CDR2 FYNNEI. With V trimmed by 4 bases and J by 5 bases, 6 bases remained unmatched. The CDR3 loop is CASSGTSGGLFETQYF. CDR3 sequence (DNA): TGTGCCAGCAGTGGGACTAGCGGGGGGCTCTTTGAGACCCAGTACTTC.

Comments on this clone: This specimen includes other DNA sequences encoding the same CDR3. The chain employs TRBV7-6 and TRBJ2-5; D is possibly TRBD1 (5 bases). The germline CDR1 and CDR2 sequences are SGHVS and FNYEAQ. V lost 6 bases, J lost 5 bases, and 10 bases lay in between. This CDR3 has 12 residues. The CDR3: CASRSPGETQYF. For the CDR3, the DNA is TGTGCCAGCAGGTCCCCAGGGGAGACCCAGTACTTC. The complete variable domain, with remaining parts taken from reference TRBV7-6 and TRBJ2-5, reads GAGVSQSPRYKVTKRGQDVALRCDPISGHVSLYWYRQALGQGPEFLTYFNYEAQQDKSGLPNDRFSAERPEGSISTLTIQRTEQRDSAMYRCASRSPGETQYFGPGTRLLVL.

This clone showed up just once. This chain uses TRBV4-1 with TRBJ2-7; D unclear. Germline lookup yields CDR1 MGHRA and CDR2 YSYEKL. V was trimmed by 1 base and J by 7 bases, leaving 8 bases between them. The CDR3 is 12 residues long. In DNA, the CDR3 is TGCGCCAGCAGCCAAGGGGCCAGGGAGCAGTACTTC. Translated: CASSQGAREQYF.

The CDR3 spells CASSDTGTGRSYEQYF. The DNA for the CDR3 is TGTGCCAGCAGCGACACCGGGACAGGGAGGTCCTACGAGCAGTACTTC. The chain is built from TRBV5-4 and TRBJ2-7; TRBD1 matches at 9 bases. CDR3 length: 16 amino acids. With 4 bases clipped from V and 1 base from J, the junction kept 9 bases outside the gene matches. The germline V gene encodes CDR1 SGHNT and CDR2 YYREEE (reference sequence).

Regarding this clone: The sample contains more than one DNA sequence encoding this CDR3. The chain uses TRBV6-5 and TRBJ1-2; D unclear. V dropped 5 bases and J dropped 2 bases, with 9 bases sitting between them. This CDR3 has 13 residues. Germline CDR1 and CDR2: MNHEY and SVGAGI. Here the CDR3 DNA reads TGTGCCAGCAGTACGGCCGGGAACTATGGCTACACCTTC. Its translation is CASSTAGNYGYTF.

CDR3 coding DNA: TGTGCCAGCTCACCACCGAGGAATAGCGGTGGACAAGAGACCCAGTACTTC. Encoded protein: CASSPPRNSGGQETQYF. The chain is built from TRBV18 and TRBJ2-5, with D possibly TRBD2 on 6 matching bases. This CDR3 is built from 17 residues. Germline V lookup: CDR1 KGHSH, CDR2 LQKENI. V shed 0 bases and J shed 2 bases, with 16 bases lying between them.

This chain links TRBV5-1 with TRBJ2-7; D gene uncertain. This CDR3 is 14 amino acids long. Germline lookup yields CDR1 SGHRS and CDR2 YFSETQ. V gave up 0 bases and J gave up 3 bases, with 10 bases separating them. In DNA form, the CDR3 reads TGCGCCAGCAGCTTGGTCCTAAGCAGCTACGAGCAGTACTTC. Translation: CASSLVLSSYEQYF.

Note on this clone: Distinct nucleotide sequences in the sample also encode this CDR3. This chain uses TRBV6-6 with TRBJ2-7, with TRBD1 matching over 9 bases. Germline V CDR1 and CDR2: MNHNY, SVGAGI (reference sequence). The CDR3 runs to 14 residues. V lost 6 bases and J lost 2; bases outside the gene matches: 5. CDR3 bases: TGTGCCAGCAGGCCCGGGACAGGGACCTACGAGCAGTACTTC. Translating it yields CASRPGTGTYEQYF.

Note on this clone: Other DNA variants within this sample encode the same CDR3. The V gene is TRBV18, the J gene TRBJ2-2; D remains unclear. CDR1 and CDR2 (germline): KGHSH, LQKENI. This CDR3 is built from 14 residues. V was clipped by 2 bases and J by 1 base, with 5 bases between them. CDR3 region: CASSPGQNTGELFF. The DNA for the CDR3 is TGTGCCAGCTCACCAGGGCAGAACACCGGGGAGCTGTTTTTT.

This clone has only a few counts. The chain is built from TRBV5-1 and TRBJ1-6, with 7 bases identical to TRBD1. The J segment lost 8 bases and the V segment lost 0 bases, leaving 5 bases of the junction unmatched. Germline V gene lookup returns CDR1 SGHRS and CDR2 YFSETQ. This CDR3 is built from 15 residues. As DNA, the CDR3 is TGCGCCAGCAGCTTGGACAGGGGAGAGGATTCACCCCTCCACTTT. Translating it yields CASSLDRGEDSPLHF.

The chain couples TRBV4-1 to TRBJ1-1; D possibly corresponds to TRBD1 (5 bases). The CDR3 runs 14 residues. CDR1 is MGHRA and CDR2 is YSYEKL in the germline V gene. With 3 bases removed from V and 1 base from J, the gap between germline ends came to 9 bases. The chain's CDR3 is CASSQRTPNTEAFF. The CDR3 DNA reads TGCGCCAGCAGCCAGAGGACACCGAACACTGAAGCTTTCTTT.

Notes on this clone: This sample also contains other DNA sequences that code for the same CDR3. The rearrangement joins TRBV5-1 to TRBJ2-7; 12 bases match TRBD2. Germline CDR1 reads SGHRS; CDR2 reads YFSETQ. There are 15 residues in the CDR3. The V gene end was trimmed by 3 bases and the J gene end by 2 bases; junction bases not matched to a gene: 3. The CDR3: CASSSGLAGPYEQYF. The CDR3 nucleotides are TGCGCCAGCAGCTCCGGACTAGCGGGACCCTACGAGCAGTACTTC. Full variable domain (remainder filled in from reference TRBV5-1 and TRBJ2-7): KAGVTQTPRYLIKTRGQQVTLSCSPISGHRSVSWYQQTPGQGLQFLFEYFSETQRNKGNFPGRFSGRQFSNSRSEMNVSTLELGDSALYLCASSSGLAGPYEQYFGPGTRLTVT.

V gene TRBV2 combines with J gene TRBJ1-5; the match to TRBD1 covers 7 bases. The germline CDR1 and CDR2 sequences are SNHLY and FYNNEI. The CDR3 length is 16 residues. The ends lost 6 bases at V and 5 bases at J; junction bases unmatched: 13. The CDR3 DNA sequence: TGTGCCAGCAGGCCGGACCGGGACAGAGAGTATCAGCCCCAGCATTTT. Residues: CASRPDRDREYQPQHF. The variable domain in full, completed from reference TRBV2 and TRBJ1-5, reads EPEVTQTPSHQVTQMGQEVILRCVPISNHLYFYWYRQILGQKVEFLVSFYNNEISEKSEIFDDQFSVERPDGSNFTLKIRSTKLEDSAMYFCASRPDRDREYQPQHFGDGTRLSIL.

The chain carries TRBV29-1 and TRBJ1-4; 7 nucleotides line up with TRBD1. The V gene's germline CDR1 is SQVTM and CDR2 ANQGSEA. The length of the CDR3 is 14 residues. After removal of 4 bases from V and 7 bases from J, the junction contained 9 bases not matched to a gene. The CDR3 sequence is CSVASVSGGEKLFF. The CDR3 DNA reads as TGCAGCGTTGCATCGGTGTCAGGGGGTGAAAAACTGTTTTTT. Based on the CDR3 plus reference TRBV29-1 and TRBJ1-4, the full variable domain is SAVISQKPSRDICQRGTSLTIQCQVDSQVTMMFWYRQQPGQSLTLIATANQGSEATYESGFVIDKFPISRPNLTFSTLTVSNMSPEDSSIYLCSVASVSGGEKLFFGSGTQLSVL.

This chain connects TRBV5-1 to TRBJ2-7; 7 bases agree with TRBD1. CDR3 length equals 14 residues. After removal of 5 bases from V and 2 bases from J, the junction contained 7 bases not matched to a gene. CDR1 is SGHRS and CDR2 is YFSETQ in the germline V gene. CDR3 protein: CASRGQVVTYEQYF. The CDR3 region has the DNA TGCGCCAGCAGAGGACAGGTAGTGACCTACGAGCAGTACTTC.

The chain carries TRBV4-1 and TRBJ2-7; unclear D gene. V lost 0 bases, J lost 12 bases, and 18 bases lay in between. The CDR3 consists of 14 residues. Germline V gene sequence: CDR1 MGHRA, CDR2 YSYEKL. CDR3: CASSQDPLNTLRYF. The CDR3 DNA is TGCGCCAGCAGCCAAGATCCCTTAAACACACTGCGGTACTTC.

V and J are TRBV7-8 and TRBJ1-4; 9 bases align to TRBD1. The CDR3 loop spans 15 amino acids. Unmatched junction bases numbered 7, after V lost 3 bases and J lost 8 bases. The V gene's germline CDR1 is SGHVS and CDR2 FQNEAQ. The CDR3 loop is CASSFGVDRGEKLFF. The DNA for the CDR3 is TGTGCCAGCAGCTTTGGGGTCGACAGGGGGGAAAAACTGTTTTTT.

The rearrangement links TRBV6-6 to TRBJ1-1; D perhaps matches TRBD1 (5 bases). The V end was cut by 5 bases, the J end by 1 base, with 8 bases between. In germline, CDR1 is MNHNY, CDR2 SVGAGI (reference sequence). This CDR3 region has 13 residues. The CDR3 is CASSKDKNTEAFF. The CDR3 DNA reads TGTGCCAGCAGTAAGGACAAGAACACTGAAGCTTTCTTT.

V is TRBV6-1 and J is TRBJ2-5; D gene uncertain. Germline assignment: CDR1 MNHNS and CDR2 SASEGT. This CDR3 spans 11 amino acids. The germline V and J ends were trimmed by 6 bases and 8 bases, with 10 bases remaining between them. CDR3 nucleotide sequence: TGTGCCAGCAGCCCGGTTAGTACCCAGTACTTC. It yields the protein CASSPVSTQYF.

The V and J genes are TRBV27 and TRBJ2-7, with 8 bases aligning to TRBD2. V shed 5 bases, J shed 1 base, and the junction held 4 bases outside the gene matches. CDR1 MNHEY and CDR2 SMNVEV come from the germline V gene (reference sequence). There are 14 residues in the CDR3. This CDR3 is CASSISGNSYEQYF. Here the CDR3 DNA reads TGTGCCAGCAGTATTAGCGGGAATTCCTACGAGCAGTACTTC.